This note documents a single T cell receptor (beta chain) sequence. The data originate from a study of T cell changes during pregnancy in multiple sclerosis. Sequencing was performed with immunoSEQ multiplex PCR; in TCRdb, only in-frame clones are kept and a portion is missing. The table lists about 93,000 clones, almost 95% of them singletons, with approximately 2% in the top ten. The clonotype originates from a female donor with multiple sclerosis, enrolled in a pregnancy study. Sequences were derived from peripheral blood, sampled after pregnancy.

The CDR3 DNA reads as TGCGCCAGCAGCTTGGCAGGGGGTTTGGTCGGCGAGCAGTACTTC. Encoded protein: CASSLAGGLVGEQYF. J is TRBJ2-7 and V is TRBV5-1, with 7 nucleotides matching TRBD1. The CDR3 loop spans 15 amino acids. The germline V gene encodes CDR1 SGHRS and CDR2 YFSETQ. J lost 6 bases, V lost 0 bases, and 9 bases had no gene match.